The 6 T cell receptor beta chains given below trace back to one sample, sequenced in a study of identical twins (dated by TCRdb to the mid-2010s). The method was 5' RACE. Sequenced on an Illumina HiSeq 2000. Using fastp trimming at Q25 and MiXCR clonotype assembly, TCRdb reanalyzed the public sequencing data and kept in-frame beta chains. Here each entry gathers all rows of one CDR3 protein and keeps the most common genes and DNA. The sample profile shows 100,000 or so distinct CDR3 sequences; under 7% of them were found once. The ten largest clones add up to 10% to 15% of the sample. What was sequenced was memory T cells sorted from blood. Read against the paper, the sample's cell subset or site label means: CD45RO+ enriched T cells. The receptor source for this set is a woman in her fifties or sixties in good health.

In its sample, this clonotype was seen many times. V gene TRBV2 combines with J gene TRBJ2-3; 8 bases agree with TRBD2. CDR1 and CDR2 (germline): SNHLY, FYNNEI. This CDR3 comprises 14 residues. The V gene end was trimmed by 6 bases and the J gene end by 4 bases; junction bases not matched to a gene: 6. The CDR3 here is CASRHGTSPDTQYF. CDR3 coding DNA: TGTGCCAGCAGACACGGGACTAGTCCAGATACGCAGTATTTT.

This clonotype was found a few times. This chain links TRBV9 with TRBJ2-7, with TRBD1 identical over 8 bases. In germline, CDR1 is SGDLS, CDR2 YYNGEE. The CDR3 extends over 12 amino acids. Losses at the gene ends were 4 bases for V and 6 bases for J; bases not matched to a gene: 3. The CDR3 loop is CASSPGTGEQYF. The DNA of the CDR3 is TGTGCCAGCAGCCCGGGGACAGGCGAGCAGTACTTC.

This chain uses TRBV6-2 or TRBV6-3 with TRBJ2-6, with D unresolved. The germline V gene encodes CDR1 MNHEY and CDR2 SVGEGT. Between the trimmed V and J ends, which lost 7 bases and 0 bases, there was a span of 4 bases. The CDR3 is made up of 13 amino acids. Here the CDR3 DNA reads TGTGCCAGCATCGCCTCTGGGGCCAACGTCCTGACTTTC. Its translation: CASIASGANVLTF.

This clonotype was seen at least ten times. The chain's CDR3 is CASSLPAGANTGELFF. As DNA, the CDR3 is TGTGCCAGCAGCTTGCCCGCGGGGGCGAACACCGGGGAGCTGTTTTTT. V is TRBV5-4 and J is TRBJ2-2, with 7 bases matching TRBD2. The CDR3 covers 16 residues. The J segment lost 0 bases and the V segment lost 1 base, leaving 3 bases of the junction unmatched. The germline CDR1 and CDR2 sequences are SGHNT and YYREEE (reference sequence).

In this sample, this clonotype turned up many times. The chain employs TRBV12-3 or TRBV12-4 and TRBJ2-3; D gene unclear. V lost 5 bases, J lost 5 bases, and 5 bases lay in between. This CDR3 contains 11 residues. In nucleotides, the CDR3 is TGTGCCAGCAGTCCACAAGATACGCAGTATTTT. As protein: CASSPQDTQYF.

This clonotype was recorded at least ten times. The rearrangement joins TRBV19 to TRBJ1-1, with D hard to call. V was clipped by 10 bases and J by 5 bases, with 20 bases between them. Germline V lookup: CDR1 LNHDA, CDR2 SQIVND (reference sequence). The CDR3 sequence is 14 residues long. CDR3 in DNA: TGTGCCACTTCCAGTTCGGGTTTGGATACTGAAGCTTTCTTT. Its protein product is CATSSSGLDTEAFF.